In this sample, the clone carrying this TCR beta chain turned up many times. What it binds is not known. The data originate from a study of early T cells in non-severe SARS-CoV-2 infection. Study-wide results and caveats: Anti-spike CD8 responses were favored in VDJdb matching, and private and CD4 specificities were missed.

Each cDNA molecule carried a unique molecular identifier. TCRdb ran MiXCR on the 5' RACE reads and lists one entry per CDR3 protein. The data contain tens of thousands of distinct CDR3 sequences, around 7% of them singletons. CDR3 size: 14 residues. V gave up 5 bases and J gave up 1 base; unmatched junction bases: 2. Per the germline V gene, CDR1 is MDHEN and CDR2 is SYDVKM. Sequencing was done on a sample of whole blood. The TCR was taken from an adult who was a healthcare worker with PCR-confirmed SARS-CoV-2 infection or an uninfected control (not recorded which). The chain uses TRBV28 and TRBJ2-3; 8 bases align to TRBD1. CDR3 sequence reads: CASSAGQGTDTQYF. The CDR3 DNA reads as TGTGCCAGCAGTGCGGGACAGGGCACAGATACGCAGTATTTT.